One sample yielded the 16 T cell receptor beta chains listed below, sequenced in a study of cytomegalovirus exposure and HLA in healthy donors. Primers for the PCR totalled 60 Vbeta and 13 Jbeta. TCRdb keeps only in-frame clones here, not all; method: immunoSEQ multiplex PCR. The profile shows roughly 140,000 clones, 80% of them singletons. Source material: PBMCs. All receptors come from a man between 40 and 49 years old in good health and CMV-seropositive.

The V call is TRBV7-2, the J call TRBJ2-7; the D gene is possibly TRBD1 (6 bases). Germline CDR1 reads SGHTA; CDR2 reads FQGNSA. CDR3 length: 16 amino acids. V was clipped by 3 bases and J by 5 bases, with 20 bases between them. CDR3 coding DNA: TGTGCCAGCAGCTTTAGGGGGAACCGGGGCGGCGACGAGCAGTACTTC. It translates to CASSFRGNRGGDEQYF.

The V and J genes are TRBV25-1 and TRBJ1-6; D is undetermined. The CDR3 has 14 amino acids. V dropped 8 bases and J dropped 8 bases, with 16 bases sitting between them. The germline CDR1 and CDR2 sequences are MGHDK and SYGVNS. As DNA, the CDR3 is TGTGCCAGCGCGGAGGGCAGGAGGGATTCACCCCTCCACTTT. It translates to CASAEGRRDSPLHF. The full variable domain, its missing parts supplied by reference TRBV25-1 and TRBJ1-6, is EADIYQTPRYLVIGTGKKITLECSQTMGHDKMYWYQQDPGMELHLIHYSYGVNSTEKGDLSSESTVSRIRTEHFPLTLESARPSHTSQYLCASAEGRRDSPLHFGNGTRLTVT.

This clone appeared once. The chain couples TRBV28 to TRBJ2-1; 8 bases agree with TRBD1. From germline, CDR1 is MDHEN and CDR2 SYDVKM. The length of the CDR3 is 19 residues. The V segment lost 5 bases and the J segment 0 bases; nucleotides outside the gene matches: 15. CDR3 nucleotides: TGTGCCAGCAGTACGAGGGACAGGAGAGACCACGGCTCCTACAATGAGCAGTTCTTC. This translates into CASSTRDRRDHGSYNEQFF.

V gene TRBV9 combines with J gene TRBJ1-2; 7 bases are a match to TRBD1. Germline V CDR1 and CDR2: SGDLS, YYNGEE. The CDR3 extends over 14 amino acids. V was pared by 4 bases and J by 7 bases, with 10 bases of the junction left unmatched. The CDR3 DNA sequence: TGTGCCAGCAGCAAAGGAGGACAGGAGTCTGGCTACACCTTC. Translating gives CASSKGGQESGYTF.

The gene calls are TRBV2 and TRBJ2-7; D possibly corresponds to TRBD1 (6 bases). This CDR3 has 14 amino acids. The germline gives CDR1 SNHLY, CDR2 FYNNEI. V shed 7 bases and J shed 3 bases, with 16 bases lying between them. This CDR3 reads CASTLGGQDYEQYF. In DNA, the CDR3 is TGTGCCAGCACCCTAGGGGGACAAGACTACGAGCAGTACTTC.

The genes are TRBV5-1 and TRBJ2-1; 8 bases are shared with TRBD2. V lost 0 bases and J lost 2; bases outside the gene matches: 7. The germline V gene encodes CDR1 SGHRS and CDR2 YFSETQ. The CDR3 contains 17 residues. The CDR3: CASSLGGTSYAYNEQFF. In nucleotides, the CDR3 is TGCGCCAGCAGCTTGGGAGGGACTAGTTATGCCTACAATGAGCAGTTCTTC. Filled out from reference TRBV5-1 and TRBJ2-1, the complete variable domain reads KAGVTQTPRYLIKTRGQQVTLSCSPISGHRSVSWYQQTPGQGLQFLFEYFSETQRNKGNFPGRFSGRQFSNSRSEMNVSTLELGDSALYLCASSLGGTSYAYNEQFFGPGTRLTVL.

V and J are TRBV6-5 and TRBJ1-2; D may be TRBD1 (5 bases). CDR3 length equals 15 residues. CDR1 and CDR2 from the germline V gene are MNHEY and SVGAGI. Trimming removed 2 bases at V and 2 bases at J, with 12 bases between. DNA of the CDR3: TGTGCCAGCAGTTACGGCCAGGGAAGAAACTATGGCTACACCTTC. Its protein is CASSYGQGRNYGYTF.

Worth noting for this clone: Compared with germline, one end of the junction differs, possibly owing to a read error. This chain joins TRBV28 and TRBJ1-1; 9 positions agree with TRBD1. CDR3 size: 13 residues. Germline lookup yields CDR1 MDHEN and CDR2 SYDVKM. Written as DNA, the CDR3 is TGTGCCAGCATCCCGGGGACAGGGTGGCGTCCGACCTTT. This gives the protein CASIPGTGWRPTF.

The chain is built from TRBV7-6 and TRBJ2-1, with D perhaps TRBD2 (6 bases). This CDR3 is 15 amino acids long. The germline V gene encodes CDR1 SGHVS and CDR2 FNYEAQ. With 1 base removed from V and 3 bases from J, the gap between germline ends came to 10 bases. CDR3 region: CASSLDSGRYNEQFF. CDR3 in DNA: TGTGCCAGCAGCTTAGATAGCGGCCGCTACAATGAGCAGTTCTTC.

The chain has TRBV5-8 and TRBJ1-2; possible D gene TRBD1, 6 bases. CDR1 SGHTS and CDR2 YDEGEE come from the germline V gene. Trimming stripped 1 base from V and 7 bases from J, with 11 bases between. The CDR3 spans 13 residues. The CDR3 DNA reads as TGTGCCAGCAGCTTGTGGGGGCCAATTGGCTACACCTTC. Its protein product is CASSLWGPIGYTF.

The V and J genes are TRBV7-2 and TRBJ2-7, with 7 bases lining up with TRBD1. Germline trimming cut 6 bases from V and 2 bases from J; bases unmatched to any gene: 10. Germline-derived CDR1 and CDR2 are SGHTA and FQGNSA. This CDR3 contains 15 residues. Here the CDR3 DNA reads TGTGCCAGCAGGAGTTATCGACAGGGTACCTACGAGCAGTACTTC. It encodes CASRSYRQGTYEQYF.

This chain uses TRBV7-8 with TRBJ2-3, with D perhaps matching TRBD1 (6 bases). The V and J ends lost 1 base and 5 bases respectively, with 16 bases between them. Per the germline V gene, CDR1 is SGHVS and CDR2 is FQNEAQ. This CDR3 is built from 16 residues. DNA of the CDR3: TGTGCCAGCAGCTTAGGACAGGTTTGGTCAGGAGATACGCAGTATTTT. Its protein product is CASSLGQVWSGDTQYF.

CDR3 residues: CASSQDLGARETQYF. In nucleotides, the CDR3 is TGCGCCAGCAGCCAAGATTTGGGGGCGAGAGAGACCCAGTACTTC. This chain links TRBV4-3 with TRBJ2-5, with a tentative D call TRBD1 (6 bases). The CDR3 is 15 amino acids. V lost 0 bases and J 4 bases, leaving 12 bases between the germline ends. Germline V gene lookup returns CDR1 LGHNA and CDR2 YSLEER.

The V call is TRBV7-2, the J call TRBJ2-2; 11 nucleotides match TRBD2. Germline CDR1 is SGHTA and CDR2 is FQGNSA. The CDR3 runs to 17 residues. V shed 1 base and J 5 bases; nucleotides not matched to a gene: 6. The CDR3 coding sequence is TGTGCCAGCAGCTTAGGGCTAGCGGGAGGCCTTACCGGGGAGCTGTTTTTT. This codes for CASSLGLAGGLTGELFF.

V is TRBV19 and J is TRBJ1-6; TRBD1 agrees at 9 bases. This CDR3 contains 14 residues. Trimming at V came to 9 bases and at J to 10 bases, leaving 10 bases not matched to a gene. Germline assignment: CDR1 LNHDA and CDR2 SQIVND (reference sequence). CDR3 amino acids: CASGPGQGLSPLHF. The CDR3 DNA reads as TGTGCCAGCGGGCCGGGACAGGGCCTATCACCCCTCCACTTT.

This chain uses TRBV7-8 with TRBJ2-1; 11 bases agree with TRBD2. The CDR3 consists of 16 residues. The germline V gene encodes CDR1 SGHVS and CDR2 FQNEAQ. J gave up 10 bases and V 2 bases, and 10 bases lay outside the gene matches. Here the CDR3 DNA reads TGTGCCAGCAGCTTAATTAGCGGGAGGGCCTCCAAAGAGCAGTTCTTC. It encodes CASSLISGRASKEQFF.